This is a list of T cell receptor beta chains from one sample in a study of cytomegalovirus exposure and HLA in healthy donors. Clones were read by immunoSEQ multiplex PCR, and TCRdb kept only the in-frame ones, dropping some. The sample consists of roughly 150,000 clones, roughly 80% of them appearing once. Sequenced: PBMCs. Receptors were obtained from a man in his late teens or twenties in good health and CMV-seropositive. Each CDR3 is given with its conserved first and last residue. Fields, in order: D gene, J gene, V gene, clone size, CDR3 DNA, CDR3 protein. D genes are given only for firm matches. Not every row has a clone size; where given, it reads once, few, many or a size class.

D: TRBD1; J: TRBJ1-1; V: TRBV6-6; size: NA; DNA: TGTGCCAGCAGACCCGGACAGGGAATGAACACTGAAGCTTTCTTT; CDR3: CASRPGQGMNTEAFF
D: TRBD1; J: TRBJ1-5; V: TRBV28; size: NA; DNA: TGTGCCAGCAGTTTAGGCAGGGGGACGGTATATAGGGGCAATCAGCCCCAGCATTTT; CDR3: CASSLGRGTVYRGNQPQHF
D: TRBD1; J: TRBJ2-5; V: TRBV29-1; size: NA; DNA: TGCAGCGTTGATGGTACAGGGGGAGTGTTGGAGACCCAGTACTTC; CDR3: CSVDGTGGVLETQYF
D: NA; J: TRBJ2-3; V: TRBV11-1; size: NA; DNA: TGTGCCAGCAGCTCGGCAGGGACGCAGTATTTT; CDR3: CASSSAGTQYF
D: TRBD2; J: TRBJ2-7; V: TRBV19; size: once; DNA: TGTGCCAGTAGTCCCTTAAGCGGGGGCTACGAGCAGTACTTC; CDR3: CASSPLSGGYEQYF
D: TRBD2; J: TRBJ2-1; V: TRBV19; size: NA; DNA: TGTGCCAGTAGTAACCTGGGACTAGCGGGAGTCAAGACGGGCGGGCAGTTCTTC; CDR3: CASSNLGLAGVKTGGQFF
D: NA; J: TRBJ1-1; V: TRBV27; size: NA; DNA: TGTGCCAGCAGAAGATGGGGCCTGAACACTGAAGCTTTCTTT; CDR3: CASRRWGLNTEAFF
D: NA; J: TRBJ2-3; V: TRBV6-4; size: NA; DNA: TGTGCCAGCTCCCGAGCGGGTGGTAGCACAGATACGCAGTATTTT; CDR3: CASSRAGGSTDTQYF
D: NA; J: TRBJ2-7; V: TRBV19; size: once; DNA: TGTGCCAGTAGTATCAATGGAGGCTACGAGCAGTACTTC; CDR3: CASSINGGYEQYF
D: NA; J: TRBJ1-5; V: TRBV7-2; size: NA; DNA: TGTGCCAGCAGCTTCACAGGGCATAGCAATCAGCCCCAGCATTTT; CDR3: CASSFTGHSNQPQHF
D: NA; J: TRBJ2-7; V: TRBV19; size: NA; DNA: TGTGCCAGTAGTATAGTCTTTTACGGGAGTTCGGTGCAGTACTTC; CDR3: CASSIVFYGSSVQYF
D: NA; J: TRBJ2-1; V: TRBV10-3; size: NA; DNA: TGTGCCATCGGAGGAGGGGTTGAGCAGTTCTTC; CDR3: CAIGGGVEQFF
D: NA; J: TRBJ2-4; V: TRBV5-1; size: NA; DNA: TGCGCCAGCAGCTTGGTGGTTACAGAAGCCAAAAACATTCAGTACTTC; CDR3: CASSLVVTEAKNIQYF
D: NA; J: TRBJ2-7; V: TRBV10-3; size: NA; DNA: TGTGCCATCAGTGACAGGGCGGAAGAGCAGTACTTC; CDR3: CAISDRAEEQYF